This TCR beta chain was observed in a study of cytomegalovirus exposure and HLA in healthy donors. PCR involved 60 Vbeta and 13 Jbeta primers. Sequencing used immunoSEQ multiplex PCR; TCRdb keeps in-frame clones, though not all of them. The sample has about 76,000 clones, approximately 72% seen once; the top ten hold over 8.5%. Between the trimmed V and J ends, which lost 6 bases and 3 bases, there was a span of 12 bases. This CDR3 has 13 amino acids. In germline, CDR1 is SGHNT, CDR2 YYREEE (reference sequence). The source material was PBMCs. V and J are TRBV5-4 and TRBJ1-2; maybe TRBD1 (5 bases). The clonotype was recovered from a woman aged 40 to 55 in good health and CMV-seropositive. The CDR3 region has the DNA TGTGCCAGCACCTATCGGGGGGACTATGGCTACACCTTC. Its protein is CASTYRGDYGYTF.